This T cell receptor beta chain was found in a study of blood T cell repertoires in COVID-19. Per the original data handling: Reference gene primer amplification yielded estimated nucleated cell counts. Some clones are missing from TCRdb's copy, which holds only in-frame ones; the method was immunoSEQ multiplex PCR. V and J calls and clone size follow that table, whereas D and trimming were derived from the DNA. The sample has more than 300,000 clones, around 92% seen once; the top ten hold 5% to 7.5%. Trimming took 6 bases from V and 7 from J, leaving 18 bases between them. Germline V gives CDR1 KGHSH, CDR2 LQKENI. This CDR3 is built from 15 residues.

The rearrangement joins TRBV18 to TRBJ1-4, with TRBD1 as a possible D gene (5 bases). The clonotype originates from a man between 18 and 29 years old who had recovered from COVID-19. The sample was peripheral blood. In DNA, the CDR3 is TGTGCCAGCTCCCCCGGCGTAGGAGGGACTGAAAAACTGTTTTTT. This sequence encodes CASSPGVGGTEKLFF.